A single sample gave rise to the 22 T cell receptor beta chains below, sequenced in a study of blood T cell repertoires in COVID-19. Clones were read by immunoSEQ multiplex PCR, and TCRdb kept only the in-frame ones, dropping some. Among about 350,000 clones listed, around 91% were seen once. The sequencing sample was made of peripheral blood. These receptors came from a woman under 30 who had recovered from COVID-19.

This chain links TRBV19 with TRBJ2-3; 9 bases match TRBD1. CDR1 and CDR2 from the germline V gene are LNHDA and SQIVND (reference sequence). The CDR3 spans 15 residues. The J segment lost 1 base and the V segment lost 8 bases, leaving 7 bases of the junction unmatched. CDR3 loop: CASGYRGLGTDTQYF. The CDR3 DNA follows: TGTGCCAGTGGATACAGGGGGCTAGGCACAGATACGCAGTATTTT.

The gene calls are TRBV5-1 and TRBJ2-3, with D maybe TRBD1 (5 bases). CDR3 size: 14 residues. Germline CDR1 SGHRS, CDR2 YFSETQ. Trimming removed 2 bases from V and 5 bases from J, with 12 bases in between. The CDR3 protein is CASSFSRVEDTQYF. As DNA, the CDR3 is TGCGCCAGCAGCTTTTCCAGGGTTGAAGATACGCAGTATTTT.

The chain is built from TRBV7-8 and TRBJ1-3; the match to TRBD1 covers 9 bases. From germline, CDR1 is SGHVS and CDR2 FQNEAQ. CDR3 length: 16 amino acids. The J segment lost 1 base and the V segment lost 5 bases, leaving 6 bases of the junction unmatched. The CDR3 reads CASSPDRGRSGNTIYF. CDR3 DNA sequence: TGTGCCAGCAGCCCGGACAGGGGAAGATCTGGAAACACCATATATTTT.

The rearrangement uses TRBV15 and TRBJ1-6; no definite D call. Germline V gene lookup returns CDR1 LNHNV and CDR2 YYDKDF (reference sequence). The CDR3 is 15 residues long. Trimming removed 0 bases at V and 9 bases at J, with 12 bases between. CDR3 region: CATSRDWRDPSPLHF. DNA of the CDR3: TGTGCCACCAGCAGAGATTGGAGGGATCCTTCACCCCTCCACTTT.

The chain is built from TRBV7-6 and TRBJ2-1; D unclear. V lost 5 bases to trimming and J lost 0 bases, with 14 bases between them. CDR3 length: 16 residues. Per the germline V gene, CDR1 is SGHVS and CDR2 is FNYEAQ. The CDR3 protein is CASSPFWRNSYNEQFF. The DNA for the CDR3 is TGTGCCAGCAGCCCGTTTTGGCGGAACTCCTACAATGAGCAGTTCTTC.

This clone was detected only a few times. The CDR3 DNA follows: TGTGCCAGCTACCTATATACTGGACAGACGGGGGGGCATGGCTACACCTTC. The encoded protein is CASYLYTGQTGGHGYTF. The V call is TRBV11-2, the J call TRBJ1-2, with D maybe TRBD1 (6 bases). The CDR3 loop spans 17 amino acids. V was shortened by 8 bases and J by 6 bases, with 28 bases between the two germline ends. The germline gives CDR1 SGHAT, CDR2 FQNNGV.

CDR3 loop: CASSKKNGEGLAGLLAKNIQYF. In DNA form, the CDR3 reads TGTGCCAGCAGCAAAAAAAATGGAGAGGGACTAGCGGGCCTGCTAGCCAAAAACATTCAGTACTTC. The rearrangement joins TRBV21-1 to TRBJ2-4; the table's D gene call, TRBD2, was not cross checked with the DNA. TRBV21-1 has pseudogene status. The CDR3 length is 22 residues.

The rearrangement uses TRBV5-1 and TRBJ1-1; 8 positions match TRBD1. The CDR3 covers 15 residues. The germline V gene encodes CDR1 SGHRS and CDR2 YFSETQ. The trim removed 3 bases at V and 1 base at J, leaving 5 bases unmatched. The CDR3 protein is CASSWGGQANTEAFF. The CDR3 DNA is TGCGCCAGCAGCTGGGGGGGACAGGCGAACACTGAAGCTTTCTTT.

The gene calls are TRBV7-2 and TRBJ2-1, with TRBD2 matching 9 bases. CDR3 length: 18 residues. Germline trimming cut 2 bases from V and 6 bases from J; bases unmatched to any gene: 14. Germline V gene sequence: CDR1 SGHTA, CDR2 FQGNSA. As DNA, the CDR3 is TGTGCCAGCAGCTTAAATCTAGCGGGATATTCTTCGGGCAATGAGCAGTTCTTC. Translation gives CASSLNLAGYSSGNEQFF.

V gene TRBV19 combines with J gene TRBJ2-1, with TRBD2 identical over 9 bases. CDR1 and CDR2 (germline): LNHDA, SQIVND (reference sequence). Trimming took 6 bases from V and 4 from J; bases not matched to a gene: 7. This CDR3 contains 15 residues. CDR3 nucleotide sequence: TGTGCCAGTAGCCTGATAGCGGGGGAGTACAATGAGCAGTTCTTC. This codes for CASSLIAGEYNEQFF.

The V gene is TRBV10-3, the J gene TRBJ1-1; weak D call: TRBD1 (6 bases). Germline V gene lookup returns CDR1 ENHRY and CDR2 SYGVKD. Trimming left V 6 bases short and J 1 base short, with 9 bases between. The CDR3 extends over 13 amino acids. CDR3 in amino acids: CAISTQGNTEAFF. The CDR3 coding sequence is TGTGCCATCAGCACACAGGGGAACACTGAAGCTTTCTTT.

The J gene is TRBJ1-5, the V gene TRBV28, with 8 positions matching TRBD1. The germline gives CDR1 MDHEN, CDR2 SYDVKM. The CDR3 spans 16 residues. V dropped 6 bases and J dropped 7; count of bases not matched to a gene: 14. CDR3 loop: CASRTGTGLLRQPQHF. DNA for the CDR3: TGTGCCAGCAGAACCGGGACAGGACTTTTGCGGCAGCCCCAGCATTTT. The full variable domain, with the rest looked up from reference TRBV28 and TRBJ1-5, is DVKVTQSSRYLVKRTGEKVFLECVQDMDHENMFWYRQDPGLGLRLIYFSYDVKMKEKGDIPEGYSVSREKKERFSLILESASTNQTSMYLCASRTGTGLLRQPQHFGDGTRLSIL.

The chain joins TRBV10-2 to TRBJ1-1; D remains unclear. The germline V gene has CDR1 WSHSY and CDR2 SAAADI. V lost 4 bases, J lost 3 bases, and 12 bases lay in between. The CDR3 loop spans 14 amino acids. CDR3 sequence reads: CASSVLSSDTEAFF. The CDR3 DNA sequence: TGCGCCAGCAGTGTTTTGAGCTCGGACACTGAAGCTTTCTTT.

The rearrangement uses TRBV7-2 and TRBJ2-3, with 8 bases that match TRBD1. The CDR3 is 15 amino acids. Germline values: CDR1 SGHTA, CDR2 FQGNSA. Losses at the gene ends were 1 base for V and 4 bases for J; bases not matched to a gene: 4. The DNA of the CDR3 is TGTGCCAGCAGCTTAGACAGGGGGATTGCAGATACGCAGTATTTT. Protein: CASSLDRGIADTQYF.

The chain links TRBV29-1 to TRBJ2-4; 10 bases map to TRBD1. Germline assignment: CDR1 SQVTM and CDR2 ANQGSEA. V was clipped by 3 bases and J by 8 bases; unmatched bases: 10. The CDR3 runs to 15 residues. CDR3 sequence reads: CSVDPGQGIGDIQYF. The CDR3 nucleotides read TGCAGCGTTGATCCGGGACAGGGGATTGGGGACATTCAGTACTTC.

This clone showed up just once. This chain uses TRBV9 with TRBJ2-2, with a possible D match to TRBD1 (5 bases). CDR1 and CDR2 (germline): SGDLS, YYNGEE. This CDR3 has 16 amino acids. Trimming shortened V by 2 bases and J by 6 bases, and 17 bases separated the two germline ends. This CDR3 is CASSVGTGKGAGELFF. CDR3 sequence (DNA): TGTGCCAGCAGCGTGGGAACAGGAAAGGGTGCCGGGGAGCTGTTTTTT.

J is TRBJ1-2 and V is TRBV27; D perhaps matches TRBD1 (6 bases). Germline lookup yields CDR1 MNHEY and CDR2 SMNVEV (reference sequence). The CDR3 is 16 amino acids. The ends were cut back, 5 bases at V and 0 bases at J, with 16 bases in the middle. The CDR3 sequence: CASSGNRVEANYGYTF. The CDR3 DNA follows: TGTGCCAGCAGTGGAAACAGGGTGGAAGCTAACTATGGCTACACCTTC.

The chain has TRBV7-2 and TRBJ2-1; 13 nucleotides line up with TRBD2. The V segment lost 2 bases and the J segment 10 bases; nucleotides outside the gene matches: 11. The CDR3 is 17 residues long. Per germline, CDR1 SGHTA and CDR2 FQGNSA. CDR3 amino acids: CASSLRFGLAGVSEQFF. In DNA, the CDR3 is TGTGCCAGCAGCTTAAGGTTTGGACTAGCGGGAGTTTCGGAGCAGTTCTTC.

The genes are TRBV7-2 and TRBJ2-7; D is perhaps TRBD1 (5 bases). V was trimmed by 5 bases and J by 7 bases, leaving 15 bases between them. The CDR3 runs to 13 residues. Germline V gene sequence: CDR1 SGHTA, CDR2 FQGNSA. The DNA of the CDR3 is TGTGCCAGCAGCCGACAGTTCCAAGGAGAGCAGTACGTC. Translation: CASSRQFQGEQYV.

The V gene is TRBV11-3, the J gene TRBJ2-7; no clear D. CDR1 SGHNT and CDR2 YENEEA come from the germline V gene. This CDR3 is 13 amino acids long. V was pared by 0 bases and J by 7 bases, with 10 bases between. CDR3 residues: CASSLDPIREQYV. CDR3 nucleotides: TGTGCCAGCAGCTTAGATCCCATCCGGGAGCAGTACGTC.

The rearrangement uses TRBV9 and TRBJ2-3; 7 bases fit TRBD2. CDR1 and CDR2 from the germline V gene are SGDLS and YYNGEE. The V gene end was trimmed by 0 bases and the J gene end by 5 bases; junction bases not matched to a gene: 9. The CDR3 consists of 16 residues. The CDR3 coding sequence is TGTGCCAGCAGCGTAGTTGGGCGGGAGCGTGGAGATACGCAGTATTTT. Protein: CASSVVGRERGDTQYF.

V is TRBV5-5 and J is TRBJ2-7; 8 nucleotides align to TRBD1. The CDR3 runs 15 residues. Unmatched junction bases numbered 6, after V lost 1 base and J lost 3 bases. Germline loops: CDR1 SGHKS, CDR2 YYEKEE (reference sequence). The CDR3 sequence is CASSLSQGAGYEQYV. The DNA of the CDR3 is TGTGCCAGCAGCTTGAGTCAGGGGGCGGGCTACGAGCAGTACGTC.